This is a list of T cell receptor beta chains from one sample in a study of blood T cell repertoires in COVID-19. Some clones are missing from TCRdb's copy, which holds only in-frame ones; the method was immunoSEQ multiplex PCR. The sample yields around 60,000 clones, nearly 90% seen once. Sequencing used peripheral blood. The origin of the receptors is a man in his sixties or seventies with acute or convalescent COVID-19. Both conserved end residues are part of each CDR3. A D gene is named only where the DNA matches it firmly. Not every row has a clone size; where given, it reads once, few, many or a size class.

j_call: TRBJ2-3
v_call: TRBV9
d_call: TRBD2
clone_size: .
cdr3_aa: CASSVEAGGPDTQYF
cdr3_nt: TGTGCCAGCAGCGTAGAAGCGGGGGGGCCGGATACGCAGTATTTT

j_call: TRBJ2-3
v_call: TRBV19
d_call: .
clone_size: once
cdr3_aa: CASSDRHTDTQYF
cdr3_nt: TGTGCCAGTAGTGACCGACACACAGATACGCAGTATTTT

j_call: TRBJ1-3
v_call: TRBV19
d_call: TRBD1
clone_size: .
cdr3_aa: CASSTPGQPSGNTIYF
cdr3_nt: TGTGCCAGTAGTACCCCGGGACAGCCCTCTGGAAACACCATATATTTT

j_call: TRBJ2-3
v_call: TRBV6-2/TRBV6-3
d_call: .
clone_size: .
cdr3_aa: CASSYIDSTDTQYF
cdr3_nt: TGTGCCAGCAGTTACATCGACTCTACAGATACGCAGTATTTT

j_call: TRBJ2-2
v_call: TRBV5-1
d_call: .
clone_size: .
cdr3_aa: CASSLTGVTTGELFF
cdr3_nt: TGCGCCAGCAGCTTGACGGGGGTGACCACCGGGGAGCTGTTTTTT

j_call: TRBJ2-3
v_call: TRBV29-1
d_call: TRBD2
clone_size: .
cdr3_aa: CSVSPVASGGTDTQYF
cdr3_nt: TGCAGCGTTTCCCCGGTGGCTAGCGGGGGCACAGATACGCAGTATTTT

j_call: TRBJ2-4
v_call: TRBV28
d_call: TRBD1
clone_size: .
cdr3_aa: CASSRDRPNIQYF
cdr3_nt: TGTGCCAGCTCTAGGGACAGACCCAACATTCAGTACTTC

j_call: TRBJ2-7
v_call: TRBV5-4
d_call: TRBD1
clone_size: .
cdr3_aa: CASSKGQGNIYEQYF
cdr3_nt: TGTGCCAGCAGCAAGGGACAGGGAAATATTTACGAGCAGTACTTC

j_call: TRBJ2-7
v_call: TRBV12-3/TRBV12-4
d_call: .
clone_size: once
cdr3_aa: CASSTRVGEQYF
cdr3_nt: TGTGCCAGCAGTACCAGGGTGGGCGAGCAGTACTTC

j_call: TRBJ1-5
v_call: TRBV2
d_call: .
clone_size: .
cdr3_aa: CASSEEGYQPQHF
cdr3_nt: TGTGCCAGCAGTGAGGAGGGATATCAGCCCCAGCATTTT

j_call: TRBJ2-3
v_call: TRBV4-2
d_call: TRBD2
clone_size: .
cdr3_aa: CASSQETSGGAPDTQYF
cdr3_nt: TGTGCCAGCAGCCAAGAGACTAGCGGGGGGGCCCCAGATACGCAGTATTTT

j_call: TRBJ2-4
v_call: TRBV5-1
d_call: TRBD1
clone_size: .
cdr3_aa: CASSDRDRVAKNIQYF
cdr3_nt: TGCGCCAGCAGCGACCGGGACAGGGTGGCCAAAAACATTCAGTACTTC

j_call: TRBJ1-2
v_call: TRBV6-2/TRBV6-3
d_call: TRBD1
clone_size: few
cdr3_aa: CASSYERGHLYGYTF
cdr3_nt: TGTGCCAGCAGTTACGAGAGGGGGCATCTCTATGGCTACACCTTC

j_call: TRBJ2-7
v_call: TRBV6-2/TRBV6-3
d_call: TRBD1
clone_size: .
cdr3_aa: CASSRNRGFYEQYF
cdr3_nt: TGTGCCAGCAGCCGTAACAGGGGGTTCTACGAGCAGTACTTC

j_call: TRBJ2-7
v_call: TRBV5-1
d_call: TRBD1
clone_size: .
cdr3_aa: CASSLQGAGYEQYF
cdr3_nt: TGCGCCAGCAGCCTACAGGGGGCGGGCTACGAGCAGTACTTC

j_call: TRBJ1-1
v_call: TRBV28
d_call: .
clone_size: .
cdr3_aa: CASSLGARVTEAFF
cdr3_nt: TGTGCCAGCAGTTTAGGAGCCAGGGTCACTGAAGCTTTCTTT

j_call: TRBJ2-7
v_call: TRBV10-2
d_call: .
clone_size: .
cdr3_aa: CASRDTYYEQYF
cdr3_nt: TGCGCCAGCAGGGACACCTACTACGAGCAGTACTTC

j_call: TRBJ2-7
v_call: TRBV7-6
d_call: TRBD2
clone_size: few
cdr3_aa: CASSPGLAGGTYEQYF
cdr3_nt: TGTGCCAGCAGCCCAGGACTAGCGGGGGGTACCTACGAGCAGTACTTC

j_call: TRBJ2-1
v_call: TRBV7-2
d_call: .
clone_size: .
cdr3_aa: CASSLRGLGTEQFF
cdr3_nt: TGTGCCAGCAGCTTAAGGGGCCTCGGGACAGAGCAGTTCTTC

j_call: TRBJ1-1
v_call: TRBV4-1
d_call: .
clone_size: .
cdr3_aa: CASSQDTGSTLNTEAFF
cdr3_nt: TGCGCCAGCAGCCAAGATACGGGGTCGACACTGAACACTGAAGCTTTCTTT

j_call: TRBJ2-1
v_call: TRBV28
d_call: TRBD1
clone_size: .
cdr3_aa: CASTLRGRVDEQFF
cdr3_nt: TGTGCCAGCACACTCAGGGGGCGCGTGGATGAGCAGTTCTTC

j_call: TRBJ2-1
v_call: TRBV2
d_call: TRBD1
clone_size: .
cdr3_aa: CASSEEQGARNEQFF
cdr3_nt: TGTGCCAGCAGTGAAGAGCAGGGGGCTCGCAATGAGCAGTTCTTC

j_call: TRBJ1-3
v_call: TRBV25-1
d_call: .
clone_size: .
cdr3_aa: CASSEYTAAGNTIYF
cdr3_nt: TGTGCCAGCAGTGAGTACACAGCGGCTGGAAACACCATATATTTT

j_call: TRBJ2-7
v_call: TRBV2
d_call: TRBD1
clone_size: .
cdr3_aa: CASRRRDSYEQYF
cdr3_nt: TGTGCCAGCAGGCGCCGGGACAGTTACGAGCAGTACTTC

j_call: TRBJ1-2
v_call: TRBV28
d_call: .
clone_size: once
cdr3_aa: CASRPGRHYGYTF
cdr3_nt: TGTGCCAGCAGGCCTGGCAGGCACTATGGCTACACCTTC

j_call: TRBJ1-6
v_call: TRBV6-2/TRBV6-3
d_call: TRBD1
clone_size: .
cdr3_aa: CASSYNTGGTPLHF
cdr3_nt: TGTGCCAGCAGTTACAACACAGGGGGCACACCCCTCCACTTT

j_call: TRBJ2-3
v_call: TRBV21-1
d_call: .
clone_size: .
cdr3_aa: CASSIPRTDTQYF
cdr3_nt: TGTGCCAGCAGCATTCCGAGGACAGATACGCAGTATTTT

j_call: TRBJ2-1
v_call: TRBV7-2
d_call: TRBD2
clone_size: .
cdr3_aa: CASSLAYGRGNEQFF
cdr3_nt: TGTGCCAGCAGCTTAGCGTACGGGCGGGGGAATGAGCAGTTCTTC